Included here is one TCR beta chain sequence, with context. The data originate from a study of CD8 T cells in Susac syndrome. After extraction with the RNeasy kit, about 0.45 to 1 ug of the RNA was reverse transcribed using random hexamers. TCRdb ran MiXCR on the immunoSEQ multiplex PCR reads and lists one entry per CDR3 protein. The top ten clones hold about 0.53% of a sample with roughly 80,000 distinct CDR3 sequences, approximately 94% of them seen once. The CDR3 runs 13 residues. The ends were cut back, 3 bases at V and 8 bases at J, with 14 bases in the middle. In germline, CDR1 is SGDLS, CDR2 YYNGEE.

This chain uses TRBV9 with TRBJ1-1; D remains ambiguous. The sequence was obtained from a human donor with Susac syndrome. Sequences were obtained from CD4+ T cells from PBMCs. Here the CDR3 reads CASSAVPGREAFF. The CDR3 coding sequence is TGTGCCAGCAGCGCCGTACCCGGACGAGAAGCTTTCTTT.